These 8 T cell receptor beta chains were sequenced from one sample in a study of blood T cell repertoires in COVID-19. The method was immunoSEQ multiplex PCR; TCRdb's version includes in-frame clones alone and lacks a portion of them. The table records roughly 300,000 clones, 75% to 95% of them present only once. The sample taken for sequencing was peripheral blood. The receptors were gathered from a woman in her 30s with COVID-19, enrolled during active disease.

This clone was recorded only once. The V and J genes are TRBV4-1 and TRBJ2-1, with 8 positions matching TRBD2. Germline V gives CDR1 MGHRA, CDR2 YSYEKL. This CDR3 comprises 17 residues. V lost 0 bases and J lost 10; bases outside the gene matches: 14. The CDR3 is CASSQEFGGRPVTEQFF. For the CDR3, the DNA is TGCGCCAGCAGCCAAGAGTTCGGCGGGAGGCCGGTCACGGAGCAGTTCTTC.

The rearrangement links TRBV7-3 to TRBJ2-1; TRBD1 agrees at 8 bases. Germline V gives CDR1 SGHTA, CDR2 FQGTGA. The CDR3 totals 13 residues. Losses at the gene ends were 5 bases for V and 8 bases for J; bases not matched to a gene: 5. CDR3 sequence reads: CASSRQGTDEQFF. In DNA, the CDR3 is TGTGCCAGCAGCCGACAGGGGACGGATGAGCAGTTCTTC.

The rearrangement uses TRBV13 and TRBJ2-5; 12 bases match TRBD2. The V gene's germline CDR1 is PRHDT and CDR2 FYEKMQ (reference sequence). With 0 bases clipped from V and 1 base from J, the junction kept 0 bases outside the gene matches. CDR3 length: 16 amino acids. CDR3 region: CASSLGTSGSQETQYF. DNA of the CDR3: TGTGCCAGCAGCTTAGGGACTAGCGGGAGCCAAGAGACCCAGTACTTC. Together with reference TRBV13 and TRBJ2-5, the CDR3 gives the full variable domain: AAGVIQSPRHLIKEKRETATLKCYPIPRHDTVYWYQQGPGQDPQFLISFYEKMQSDKGSIPDRFSAQQFSDYHSELNMSSLELGDSALYFCASSLGTSGSQETQYFGPGTRLLVL.

The chain employs TRBV27 and TRBJ2-1; D may be TRBD2 (5 bases). CDR1 and CDR2 (germline): MNHEY, SMNVEV (reference sequence). The ends were cut back, 2 bases at V and 12 bases at J, with 14 bases in the middle. This CDR3 has 13 amino acids. DNA of the CDR3: TGTGCCAGCAGTTTAGTCCTACGGGAAGGGCAGTTCTTC. Residues: CASSLVLREGQFF.

This clone was observed once. V gene TRBV14 combines with J gene TRBJ2-7, with D perhaps matching TRBD1 (5 bases). Germline V gene data show CDR1 as SGHDN and CDR2 as FVKESK. The ends were cut back, 3 bases at V and 7 bases at J, with 7 bases in the middle. This CDR3 has 11 amino acids. The CDR3 region is CASSHSGEQYF. In DNA, the CDR3 is TGTGCCAGCAGCCACTCAGGGGAGCAGTACTTC.

This clone was picked up a small number of times. The genes are TRBV25-1 and TRBJ2-1, with TRBD2 matching 7 bases. Germline V lookup: CDR1 MGHDK, CDR2 SYGVNS. The CDR3 consists of 16 residues. Trimming cost V 1 base and J 5 bases; bases outside gene matches: 8. CDR3 coding DNA: TGTGCCAGCAGTGAATCGTATGGGGGAGGGGACAATGAGCAGTTCTTC. Translation: CASSESYGGGDNEQFF.

The chain links TRBV3-1 (or the pseudogene TRBV3-2) to TRBJ1-5; the D gene is possibly TRBD1 (6 bases). The CDR3 totals 15 residues. The V gene lost 5 bases and the J gene lost 0 bases, with 11 bases spanning the gap. Germline V gives CDR1 LGHDT, CDR2 YNNKEL (reference sequence). The CDR3 region has the DNA TGTGCCAGCAGCGCCCAGGGGAATAGCAATCAGCCCCAGCATTTT. This translates into CASSAQGNSNQPQHF.

The rearrangement uses TRBV9 and TRBJ1-4; tentative D call: TRBD1 (5 bases). The ends were cut back, 0 bases at V and 7 bases at J, with 10 bases in the middle. Germline V CDR1 and CDR2: SGDLS, YYNGEE. The CDR3 is 14 amino acids. The CDR3 bases are TGTGCCAGCAGCGTAGGGACGGGGGGTGAAAAACTGTTTTTT. This sequence encodes CASSVGTGGEKLFF. The entire variable domain, with the rest obtained from reference TRBV9 and TRBJ1-4, is as follows: DSGVTQTPKHLITATGQRVTLRCSPRSGDLSVYWYQQSLDQGLQFLIQYYNGEERAKGNILERFSAQQFPDLHSELNLSSLELGDSALYFCASSVGTGGEKLFFGSGTQLSVL.